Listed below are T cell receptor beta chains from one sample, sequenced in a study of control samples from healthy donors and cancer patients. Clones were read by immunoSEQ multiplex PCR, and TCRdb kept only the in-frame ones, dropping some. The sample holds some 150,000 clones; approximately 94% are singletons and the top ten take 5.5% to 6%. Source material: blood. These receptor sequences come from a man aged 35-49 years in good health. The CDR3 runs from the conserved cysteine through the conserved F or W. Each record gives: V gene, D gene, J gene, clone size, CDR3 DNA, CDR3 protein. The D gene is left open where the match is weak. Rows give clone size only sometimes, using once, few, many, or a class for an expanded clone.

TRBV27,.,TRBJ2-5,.,TGTGCCGGCAGTTCCCTCTCGCGGGGCGTCGGAGAGACCCAGTACTTC,CAGSSLSRGVGETQYF
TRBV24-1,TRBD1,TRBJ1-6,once,TGTGCCACCAGTGACTACGGGACAGGGTTAAAGTTAGAGACGAGCTCCTATAATTCACCCCTCCACTTT,CATSDYGTGLKLETSSYNSPLHF
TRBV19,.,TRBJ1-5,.,TGTGCCAGTAGTTTCCAGTCGGGCAATCAGCCCCAGCATTTT,CASSFQSGNQPQHF
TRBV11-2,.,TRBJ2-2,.,TGTGCCAGCAGCCCGGCCCTGAGCCAGGCCGGGGAGCTGTTTTTT,CASSPALSQAGELFF
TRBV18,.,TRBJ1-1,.,TGTGCCAGCTCACCGTTTCCGACAGGAAACACTGAAGCTTTCTTT,CASSPFPTGNTEAFF
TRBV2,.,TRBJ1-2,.,TGTGCCAGCAGGTCGACCGTTACTAACTATGGCTACACCTTC,CASRSTVTNYGYTF
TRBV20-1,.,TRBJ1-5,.,TGCAGTGCTAGTTCCAGGGAGGGCAATCAGCCCCAGCATTTT,CSASSREGNQPQHF
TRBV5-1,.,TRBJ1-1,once,TGCGCCAGCAGCTTGGTACGCTACACTGAAGCTTTCTTT,CASSLVRYTEAFF
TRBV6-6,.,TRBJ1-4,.,TGTGCCAGCAGTCCCGGGACCTTCGGCGCGACTAATGAAAAACTGTTTTTT,CASSPGTFGATNEKLFF
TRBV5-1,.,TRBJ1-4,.,TGCGCCAGCAGCTTGGCCCACGGCCTTAATGAAAAACTGTTTTTT,CASSLAHGLNEKLFF
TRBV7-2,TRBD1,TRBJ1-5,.,TGTGCCAGCAGCTTAGTAGGGACAGGGGGCAATCAGCCCCAGCATTTT,CASSLVGTGGNQPQHF
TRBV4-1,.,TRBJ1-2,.,TGCGCCAGCAGCCAAGATACCGTTGTTAGGGGAACCTATGGCTACACCTTC,CASSQDTVVRGTYGYTF
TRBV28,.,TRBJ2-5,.,TGTGCCAGCAGTCAAGGGGGACTCGAAGAGACCCAGTACTTC,CASSQGGLEETQYF
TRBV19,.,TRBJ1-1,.,TGTGCCAGTAGTATTGGGGCCGGACAGAACACTGAAGCTTTCTTT,CASSIGAGQNTEAFF
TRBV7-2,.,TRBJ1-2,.,TGTGCCAGCAGCCTAGAACCGTCTAACTATGGCTACACCTTC,CASSLEPSNYGYTF
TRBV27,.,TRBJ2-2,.,TGTGCCAGCAGTCAGCCCGGACGAGGCACCGGGGAGCTGTTTTTT,CASSQPGRGTGELFF
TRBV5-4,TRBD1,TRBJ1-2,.,TGTGCCAGCAGCGTACCCCGGGACAGCCCCCACTATGGCTACACCTTC,CASSVPRDSPHYGYTF
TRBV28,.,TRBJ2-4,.,TGTGCCAGCACCCGGGTCCTGGGGGCCAAAAACATTCAGTACTTC,CASTRVLGAKNIQYF
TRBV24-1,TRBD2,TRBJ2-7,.,TGTGCCACCAGTGACCAGGGACTAGCGGGGGAGAAGCAGTACTTC,CATSDQGLAGEKQYF
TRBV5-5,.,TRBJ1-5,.,TGTGCCAGCAGCTTTGGGACAAGCAATCAGCCCCAGCATTTT,CASSFGTSNQPQHF